The clone carrying this T cell receptor (beta chain) was seen a handful of times. Antigen unknown. No infections or other immune events were documented during collection. These data belong to a study of identifying expanded T cells in peripheral blood. Study outcomes and limitations: Over two and four weeks, about 16.4 and 19 clones changed, versus around 1.2 between replicates. Across healthy donors, higher total template counts meant significantly greater roughly 2-week count variance.

Profiling relied on immunoSEQ multiplex PCR, and the TCRdb table lists in-frame clones only, not all of them. The profile shows about 130,000 clones, around nine tenths of them singletons. Looked up from germline, CDR1 is ENHRY and CDR2 is SYGVKD. The CDR3 length is 13 residues. V was clipped by 4 bases and J by 4 bases, with 10 bases between them. V and J are TRBV10-3 and TRBJ1-2; tentatively, D is TRBD1 (6 bases). Sample: blood. The receptor was derived from a person aged 18 to 75 in good health. The CDR3 loop reads CAISGEGGYGYTF. The CDR3 coding sequence is TGTGCCATCAGTGGCGAGGGGGGCTATGGCTACACCTTC.